A selection of T cell receptor beta chains follows, all from one sample in a study of T cells in localized non-small cell lung cancer. Sequenced by immunoSEQ multiplex PCR; TCRdb stores in-frame clones only, minus some. The profile shows tens of thousands of clones, roughly 85% of them singletons. This sample comprised peripheral blood, obtained before any cancer treatment. These receptors originate from a male donor aged 60 or older with stage III squamous cell lung carcinoma. The CDR3 runs from the conserved cysteine through the conserved F or W. D genes are given only for firm matches.

V gene	J gene	D gene	CDR3 protein
TRBV7-8	TRBJ2-1	-	CASSLDLGLYNEQFF
TRBV10-1	TRBJ1-1	-	CASSEGAEGKAFF
TRBV6-5	TRBJ1-2	-	CASSFKGGFNYGYTF
TRBV10-3	TRBJ2-1	-	CAISDGLNEQFF
TRBV27	TRBJ1-1	TRBD1	CASSIIDRARTEAFF
TRBV6-4	TRBJ2-7	-	CASSDPAGPLGNEQYF
TRBV15	TRBJ2-5	-	CATSRDPHSYQETQYF
TRBV7-8	TRBJ1-3	TRBD1	CASSSRDRVMSSGNTIYF
TRBV30	TRBJ1-5	-	CAWGREGSNNQPQHF
TRBV5-4	TRBJ1-4	-	CASSLGGREGEKLFF
TRBV5-4	TRBJ1-2	TRBD1	CASSPIEGAGGYTF
TRBV13	TRBJ2-2	-	CASSLLETNTGELFF
TRBV7-9	TRBJ2-1	-	CASSLILRADNEQFF
TRBV14	TRBJ2-4	-	CASSQDRSGGALAKNIQYF
TRBV2	TRBJ1-5	TRBD1	CASSEAMTGGLQPQHF
TRBV11-2	TRBJ2-3	TRBD1	CASGKRGQGYTDTQYF
TRBV10-1	TRBJ1-5	-	CASSDRTPKNDSNQPQHF
TRBV5-6	TRBJ2-5	-	CASSSPFAVGTQYF
TRBV5-6	TRBJ1-4	-	CASSLLQVNEKLFF
TRBV28	TRBJ1-2	-	CASSPPAGGETYGYTF